This section outlines one TCR beta chain sequence together with its context. CDR3 length equals 14 residues. V dropped 3 bases and J dropped 0 bases, with 10 bases sitting between them. Germline assignment: CDR1 SQVTM and CDR2 ANQGSEA. Assay used: immunoSEQ multiplex PCR; TCRdb lists only in-frame clones, some missing. The table shows 25,000 to 35,000 clones, with roughly 90% occurring only once. The data are from a study of blood T cell repertoires in COVID-19. Turning to the study itself: Sites in the United States, Italy and Spain provided acute and convalescent COVID-19 samples.

Sequencing input: peripheral blood. The chain carries TRBV29-1 and TRBJ2-3; the D gene is possibly TRBD2 (5 bases). The TCR originated in a human donor with active COVID-19. The donor label of this sample is uncertain. The CDR3 sequence: CSVDTSASTDTQYF. The CDR3 region has the DNA TGCAGCGTTGACACTAGTGCTAGCACAGATACGCAGTATTTT.